This TCR beta chain came from a study of T cell responses to AZD1222 COVID-19 vaccine. Assay: immunoSEQ multiplex PCR; the TCRdb copy retains only in-frame clones and omits some. The sample contains about 130,000 clones, just over 90% of which appear only once. The CDR3 contains 15 residues. V dropped 2 bases and J dropped 7; count of bases not matched to a gene: 5. CDR1 and CDR2 from the germline V gene are LGHNT and FRNRAP. The TCR comes from an adult in good health. This sequence joins TRBV12-5 and TRBJ1-4, with TRBD1 matching over 9 bases. The source was peripheral blood, collected on day 0 of AZD1222 vaccination. The CDR3 spells CASGLSGTGPEKLFF. CDR3 DNA: TGTGCTAGTGGTTTGTCAGGGACAGGGCCTGAAAAACTGTTTTTT.